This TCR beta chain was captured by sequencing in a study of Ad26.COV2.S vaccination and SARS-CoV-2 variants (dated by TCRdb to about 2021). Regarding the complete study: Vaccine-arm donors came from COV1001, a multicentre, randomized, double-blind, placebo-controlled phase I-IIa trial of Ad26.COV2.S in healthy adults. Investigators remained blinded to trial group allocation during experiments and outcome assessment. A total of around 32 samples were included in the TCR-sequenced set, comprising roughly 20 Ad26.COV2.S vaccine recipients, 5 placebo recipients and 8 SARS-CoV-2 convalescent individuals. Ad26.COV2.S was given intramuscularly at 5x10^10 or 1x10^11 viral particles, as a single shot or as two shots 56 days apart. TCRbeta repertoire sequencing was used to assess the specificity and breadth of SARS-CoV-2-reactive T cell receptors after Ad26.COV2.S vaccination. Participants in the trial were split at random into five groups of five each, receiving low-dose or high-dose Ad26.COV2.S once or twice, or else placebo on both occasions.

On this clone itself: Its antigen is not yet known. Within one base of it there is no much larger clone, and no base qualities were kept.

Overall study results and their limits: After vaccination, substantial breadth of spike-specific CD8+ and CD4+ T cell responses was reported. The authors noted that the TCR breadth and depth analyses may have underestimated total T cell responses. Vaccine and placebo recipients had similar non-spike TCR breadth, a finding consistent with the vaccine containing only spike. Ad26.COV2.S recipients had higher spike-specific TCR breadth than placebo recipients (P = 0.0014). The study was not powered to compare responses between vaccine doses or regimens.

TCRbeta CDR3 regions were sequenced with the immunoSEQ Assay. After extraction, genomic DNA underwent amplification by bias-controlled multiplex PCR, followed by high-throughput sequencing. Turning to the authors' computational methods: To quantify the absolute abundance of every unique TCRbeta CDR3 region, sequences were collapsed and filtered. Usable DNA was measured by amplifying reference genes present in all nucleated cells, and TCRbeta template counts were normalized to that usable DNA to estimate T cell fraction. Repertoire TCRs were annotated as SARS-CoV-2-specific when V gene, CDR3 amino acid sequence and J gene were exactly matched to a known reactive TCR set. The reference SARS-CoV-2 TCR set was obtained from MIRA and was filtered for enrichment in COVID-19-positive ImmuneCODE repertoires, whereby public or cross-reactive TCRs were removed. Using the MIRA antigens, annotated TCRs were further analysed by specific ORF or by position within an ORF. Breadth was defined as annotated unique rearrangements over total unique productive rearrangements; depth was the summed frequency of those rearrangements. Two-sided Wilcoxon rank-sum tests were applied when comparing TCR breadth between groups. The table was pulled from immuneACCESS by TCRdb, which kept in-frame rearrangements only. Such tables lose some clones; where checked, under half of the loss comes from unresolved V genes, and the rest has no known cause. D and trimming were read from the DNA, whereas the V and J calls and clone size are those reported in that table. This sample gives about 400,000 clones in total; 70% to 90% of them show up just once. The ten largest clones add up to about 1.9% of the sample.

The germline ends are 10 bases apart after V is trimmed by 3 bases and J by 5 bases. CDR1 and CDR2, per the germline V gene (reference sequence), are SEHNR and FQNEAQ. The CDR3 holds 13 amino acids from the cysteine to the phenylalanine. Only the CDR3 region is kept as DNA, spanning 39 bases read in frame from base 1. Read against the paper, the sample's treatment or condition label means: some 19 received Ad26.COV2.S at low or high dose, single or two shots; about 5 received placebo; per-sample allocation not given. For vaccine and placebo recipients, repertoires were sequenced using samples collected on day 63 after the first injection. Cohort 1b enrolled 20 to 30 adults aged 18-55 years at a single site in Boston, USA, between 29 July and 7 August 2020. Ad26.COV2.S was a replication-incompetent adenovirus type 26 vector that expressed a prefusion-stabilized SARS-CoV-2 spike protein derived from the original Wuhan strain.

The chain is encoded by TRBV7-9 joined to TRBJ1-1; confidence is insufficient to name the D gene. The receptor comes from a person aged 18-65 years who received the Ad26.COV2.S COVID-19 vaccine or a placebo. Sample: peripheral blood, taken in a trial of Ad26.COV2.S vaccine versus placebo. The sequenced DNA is TGTGCCAGCAGCTTCAATTTAGGAACTGAAGCTTTCTTT. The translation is CASSFNLGTEAFF.